This T cell receptor (beta chain) comes out of a study of cytomegalovirus exposure and HLA in healthy donors (dated by TCRdb to the late 2010s). Some background on the complete study: An earlier analysis of approximately 590 of the donors reported approximately 290 Gb of sequence data and roughly 110 million unique TCR beta sequences from roughly 200 million T cells. All discovery cohort repertoires had been generated on a single sequencing platform. Using immunosequencing, the study profiled T cell repertoires from approximately 700 subjects and related those repertoires to cytomegalovirus serostatus. In the later analysis, no new phenotypic data were used to find candidate immune exposures; instead, reliance was placed on TCR beta sequences and their occurrence across donors. Donor age, sex, ethnicity and CMV serostatus were collected together with the repertoire data. In an earlier analysis of roughly 600 of the donors, high-throughput TCR beta sequencing was used to judge whether each TCR beta V gene segment behaved as functional or pseudogenic. Genome-wide SNP genotypes for about 65% of the roughly 670 donors were used in a later genetic analysis, which treated that subset as a discovery cohort. Of the 398 genotyped donors, around 81% fell in the genetic ancestry cluster associated with self-reported Caucasian donors. Typing coverage differed by locus: A, B, C, DRB1 and DQB1 were typed in about 620-630 donors, DQA1 in about 560, DPA1 in 600 to 610, and DPB1 in 450 to 480. The study combined high-throughput TCR immunosequencing, statistical association of individual TCRs with disease status, and machine learning to predict cytomegalovirus infection status. A separate validation cohort of over 95 different subjects was used in addition to the approximately 700-subject first cohort. Across some 400 genotyped donors of the cohort, an average of approximately 200,000 unique TCR beta nucleotide sequences per donor were sequenced, and 15% to 20% of those sequences were non-productive. Class I and class II HLA loci were covered by the typing at four-digit resolution. The study aimed to test whether signatures of past pathogen exposure could be identified by cataloging public T cell receptors. Roughly five DR-DQ haplotypes were treated as single units for association and clustering because of strong linkage in the cohort. To study patterns of TCR occurrence, a later analysis re-analyzed previously published TCR beta repertoires from more than 550 donors and added high-resolution HLA genotyping. Roughly 300 gigabases of sequencing data and tens of millions of unique TCR sequences were included in an early release covering about 600 HLA-typed donors.

Library creation used the immunoSEQ multiplex PCR assay. For the multiplex PCR, a mixture combining 60 forward primers for TCR Vbeta segments and 13 reverse primers for TCR Jbeta segments was used. Amplification of the CDR3 region of rearranged TCR beta genes was performed with a multiplex PCR assay on genomic DNA. The Illumina HiSeq System was used to sequence the amplified TCR beta libraries as 87-base-pair reads. Per the original workflow: In a later analysis, tens of millions of unique TCR beta chains were counted across the 500 to 850 repertoires, and roughly 11 million of these chains were shared by at least two donors. To remove PCR and sequencing errors, raw reads were error-corrected and collapsed into unique sequences using a nearest-neighbor algorithm that merged closely related sequences. V, D and J gene segments were assigned by aligning CDR3 sequences to IMGT reference sequences. Each retained sequence needed at least a six-nucleotide match to both a V gene segment and a J gene segment. A rearrangement was called productive if the CDR3 had no stop codons and remained in frame with V and J, and every other rearrangement was called non-productive. CDR3 was defined according to IMGT convention as the region running from the second conserved V-encoded cysteine to the conserved J-encoded phenylalanine. Sequences without an unambiguous match to a single V gene segment were excluded from the earlier analysis of several hundred of the donors. In an earlier analysis of almost 600 of the donors, a V segment was called functional when productive rearrangements were above 56.7%, and segregating when the standard deviation between donors exceeded 5%. A statistical classification framework was built for diagnosing cytomegalovirus status from the catalog of TCR beta chain sequences. In a later analysis, TCR nucleotide sequences were compared against IMGT/GENE-DB human TR gene sequences so that V and J genes could be assigned. In a later analysis, CDR3 sequences and most-parsimonious VDJ recombination scenarios were assigned using the TCRdist pipeline. In a later analysis, each TCR beta chain was defined by its CDR3 amino acid sequence together with its V-gene family, and reads without a unique V-gene family were excluded. As a way to deal with suspected cross-contamination and a sequencing artifact, a later analysis dropped 450 to 700 nucleotide sequences that were highly shared and had low generation probability. In a later analysis, a clonal expansion index was calculated for each public chain from normalized within-repertoire ranks of inferred template counts. Generation probabilities in a later analysis came from a VDJ recombination model fitted to out-of-frame rearrangements, and those results were checked against IGoR. In a later analysis, TCR-TCR, TCR-HLA and TCR-CMV co-occurrence was scored with hypergeometric tests, and a repertoire-size bias correction was applied to TCR pairs. To estimate false discovery rates, a later analysis permuted the HLA or CMV assignments 20 times. In a later analysis, co-occurring TCRs were grouped using DBSCAN, and TCRdist sequence similarity was added for clustering within HLA-allele-positive subsets. For co-occurrence clustering, repertoires with fewer than 30,000 or more than 120,000 public chains were excluded, along with a handful of repertoires with anomalous nucleotide sharing. What TCRdb holds here is the immuneACCESS table cut down to in-frame rearrangements. Part of the clones is not present; checked against another copy, under half of the missing clones reflect an unresolved V gene, and the others are unexplained. From that table come the V and J calls and clone size; the DNA was used to work out D and trimming. The sample profile shows about 120,000 clones; approximately 58% of them were found once. The top ten hold 2% to 2.5% of the sample.

The cohort comprised more than 550 healthy bone marrow donors. All cohort members were sampled while nominally healthy, although unrecorded immune exposures were likely present. The donor tested CMV seronegative and was one of the 352 seronegative cohort members. A peripheral blood sample was collected from each donor, and TCR beta sequencing was performed on peripheral blood mononuclear cells. Genomic DNA extraction from the blood cell samples was performed with the Qiagen DNeasy Blood Extraction Kit. Overall results and qualifications from the work: In vitro tests confirmed that three of the cytomegalovirus-associated TCR beta chains recognize cytomegalovirus antigens. In a later analysis, several top co-occurrence clusters were reported to appear linked to parvovirus B19, influenza, CMV and Epstein-Barr virus. Most TCR sequences were observed very rarely across donors, whereas some public TCRs were present in many individuals. Some IMGT-functional V segments, including TRBV6-2 and TRBV6-3, could not be distinguished by the 87-base-pair reads and were therefore excluded. In an earlier analysis of 587 of the donors, most TCR beta V segments appeared in productive rearrangements about 87% or about 30% of the time, broadly matching IMGT annotations. Correlated functional status among segregating V segments might reflect linkage disequilibrium, but an unknown experimental factor could not be ruled out. A further reported finding was that TCR beta sequences accurately predicted the HLA-A and HLA-B alleles for most subjects in the first cohort. At a false discovery rate of 0.05, a later analysis linked 15,000 to 20,000 TCR beta sequences to specific HLA alleles. It was suggested by the authors that the approach could potentially be generalized to other disease states and immunological phenotypes. Cytomegalovirus status was reported to be diagnosed by the classifier with high specificity and sensitivity in both the original and validation cohorts. When HLA alleles, especially DR and DQ, strongly co-occurred, TCR associations were difficult to assign to individual alleles. The presence/absence analyses assumed that sequencing depth was roughly uniform across donors, and that assumption may not be true. A later analysis found that HLA-associated TCR beta chains were more clonally expanded and had lower generation probabilities than equally common non-associated chains. An association between a missense DCLRE1C variant and V-gene and J-gene trimming of TCR beta chains was found in a later genetic analysis and replicated in an independent cohort. In a later analysis, the rate of TCR association differed among HLA loci, with DRB1 alleles having the most associated TCRs and HLA-C alleles having the fewest. HLA typing was unavailable for some donors at each locus, so association tests used only the typed subset. In this cohort, only TCR beta chains were sequenced, and detectable features were limited by the absence of alpha or paired-chain data. Because counts were too low, 15 or so rarely observed V segments, including chromosome 9 orphons, were excluded from the earlier analysis of about 500 of the donors. A total of about 150 TCR beta chains were listed by the study as associated with cytomegalovirus. The only immune exposure information available for the cohort was CMV serostatus. The sequencing pipeline was judged likely to have produced a cluster of highly shared sequence variants as a technical artifact. A later genetic analysis reported fewer N-insertions in productive TCRs among donors in an Asian-associated ancestry cluster than the roughly 620-donor mean. A later analysis found that most CMV-associated TCR beta chains appeared HLA-restricted, with HLA associations seemingly driven largely by CMV exposure.

Comments on this clone: What this receptor recognizes is not known. One base away there is no much larger clone; base qualities are not given.

Sequences SEHNR (CDR1) and FQNEAQ (CDR2) are obtained from the germline V gene (reference sequence). A distance of 13 bases separates the germline ends of V and J, which lose 5 bases and 6 bases respectively. The CDR3 sequence holds 13 residues, the cysteine and phenylalanine included. Of the read, only the CDR3 DNA is kept; its 39 bases are in frame from base 1. The sample consisted of PBMCs. The receptor was isolated from a woman in her 30s in good health and CMV-seronegative. The rearranged segments are TRBV7-9 and TRBJ1-1; the best D guess is TRBD1, with 6 bases matching. The CDR3 protein: CASSVRQDPEAFF. The nucleotides read TGTGCCAGCAGCGTTCGACAGGACCCTGAAGCTTTCTTT.